The clone carrying this T cell receptor beta chain was seen only a few times. Its antigen remains unknown. TCR cDNA molecules each carried a unique molecular identifier. A single record per CDR3 protein comes from TCRdb applying MiXCR to the 5' RACE reads. The table shows 35,000 to 55,000 distinct CDR3 sequences, with around 13% occurring only once. The sample is drawn from a study of spatial heterogeneity in lung cancer. Germline CDR1 reads SGHRS; CDR2 reads YFSETQ. Trimming took 0 bases from V and 5 from J; bases not matched to a gene: 10. The CDR3 runs to 17 residues. Study-wide points: Among blood samples, ubiquitous expanded tumor TCRs appeared more at resection than at follow-up.

Sample time point: sample taken at primary tumor resection. Unsorted whole RNA of tumor, nontumor lung or frozen PBMC was sequenced. This clonotype was obtained from a male donor with early-stage non-small cell lung cancer. The chain joins TRBV5-1 to TRBJ2-1; 8 nucleotides match TRBD2. Sequenced here: PBMCs, sampled at surgery. This chain's CDR3 is CASSLAQGGGTHNEQFF. The CDR3 coding sequence is TGCGCCAGCAGCTTGGCACAGGGCGGGGGGACCCACAATGAGCAGTTCTTC.